This is a list of T cell receptor beta chains from one sample in a study of blood T cell repertoires in COVID-19. TCRdb's copy holds only in-frame clones and misses some; the assay was immunoSEQ multiplex PCR. Here the sample spans 100,000 to 150,000 clones, about 87% being singletons. Sequenced material: peripheral blood. The receptors come from a woman between 45 and 60 years old with acute or convalescent COVID-19. Both conserved end residues are part of each CDR3.

v_call: TRBV6-6; cdr3_aa: CASHLQGARGTEAFF
v_call: TRBV27; cdr3_aa: CASSLYVGGNTDTQYF
v_call: TRBV2; cdr3_aa: CASSNDRANEKLFF
v_call: TRBV10-3; cdr3_aa: CAISTTGEVGNTEAFF
v_call: TRBV6-5; cdr3_aa: CASSAKRGLDTEAFF
v_call: TRBV19; cdr3_aa: CASSIGQGKVSPLHF
v_call: TRBV19; cdr3_aa: CASSPSSGLADTGELFF
v_call: TRBV19; cdr3_aa: CASSKQPGQVQPYGYTF
v_call: TRBV19; cdr3_aa: CASSPPGGEKLFF
v_call: TRBV5-1; cdr3_aa: CASSLIATGGTGELFF
v_call: TRBV6-4; cdr3_aa: CASSETAGVEDTQYF
v_call: TRBV12-5; cdr3_aa: CASGLQPTGGGTDTQYF
v_call: TRBV6-5; cdr3_aa: CASSYSGSLNTEAFF
v_call: TRBV3-1/TRBV3-2; cdr3_aa: CASSPGLAGGGDTGELFF
v_call: TRBV9; cdr3_aa: CASSVVTSGGLPVF
v_call: TRBV6-1; cdr3_aa: CASSSGQARNTEAFF
v_call: TRBV5-6; cdr3_aa: CASSRGHPPDTIYF
v_call: TRBV7-2; cdr3_aa: CASSLRGHGYTF
v_call: TRBV4-2; cdr3_aa: CASSHERTGDTEAFF
v_call: TRBV27; cdr3_aa: CASSSTGSSYEQYF
v_call: TRBV19; cdr3_aa: CASSIGGFGNQPQHF
v_call: TRBV19; cdr3_aa: CASQIGSTEAFF
v_call: TRBV11-3; cdr3_aa: CASSYWGGQGVGEQYF
v_call: TRBV2; cdr3_aa: CASSDGTVNEKLFF
v_call: TRBV6-2/TRBV6-3; cdr3_aa: CASSYPGVYQETQYF
v_call: TRBV5-1; cdr3_aa: CASSLGDRDQPQHF